This entry is about one T cell receptor beta chain. Antigen unknown. Trimming took off 7 bases at V and 4 bases at J, with 16 bases between the two ends. Germline CDR1 and CDR2: MDHEN and SYDVKM. The CDR3 runs 15 residues. The repertoire was sequenced with immunoSEQ multiplex PCR; TCRdb's copy has only in-frame clones and lacks some. The top ten hold approximately 4% of the sample, which has about 92,000 clones, approximately 91% seen once. This sample was included in a study of T cells in localized non-small cell lung cancer. General study results and limits: A median approximately 57 of the top 100 tumor clones appeared in adjacent lung.

The chain employs TRBV28 and TRBJ2-2; TRBD2 might be the D (5 bases). This TCR was recovered from a woman aged 35-75 years with stage II squamous cell lung carcinoma. Here the sequenced sample was PBMCs, taken before any cancer treatment. Here the CDR3 reads CASTRGLTGTGELFF. The CDR3 DNA sequence: TGTGCCAGCACCAGAGGACTCACGGGCACCGGGGAGCTGTTTTTT. Full variable domain (remainder filled in from reference TRBV28 and TRBJ2-2): DVKVTQSSRYLVKRTGEKVFLECVQDMDHENMFWYRQDPGLGLRLIYFSYDVKMKEKGDIPEGYSVSREKKERFSLILESASTNQTSMYLCASTRGLTGTGELFFGEGSRLTVL.